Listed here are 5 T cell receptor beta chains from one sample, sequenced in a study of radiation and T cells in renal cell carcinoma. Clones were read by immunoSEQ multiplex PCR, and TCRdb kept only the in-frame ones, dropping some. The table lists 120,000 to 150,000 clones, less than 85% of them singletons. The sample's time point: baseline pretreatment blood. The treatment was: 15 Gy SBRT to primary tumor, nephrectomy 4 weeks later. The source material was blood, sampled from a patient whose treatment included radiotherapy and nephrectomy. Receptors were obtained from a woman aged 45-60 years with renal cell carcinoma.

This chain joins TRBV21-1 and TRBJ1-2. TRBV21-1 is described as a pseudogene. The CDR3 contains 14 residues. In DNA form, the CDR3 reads TGTGCCAGCGGAGGCAAGGCGGTGCTTTGTGGCTACACCTTC. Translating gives CASGGKAVLCGYTF.

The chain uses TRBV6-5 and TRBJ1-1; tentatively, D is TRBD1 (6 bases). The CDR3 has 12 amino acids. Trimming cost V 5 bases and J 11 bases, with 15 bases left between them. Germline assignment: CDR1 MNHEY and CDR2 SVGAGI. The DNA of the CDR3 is TGTGCCAGCAGTGGACCACAGGGATATGCTTTCTTT. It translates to CASSGPQGYAFF.

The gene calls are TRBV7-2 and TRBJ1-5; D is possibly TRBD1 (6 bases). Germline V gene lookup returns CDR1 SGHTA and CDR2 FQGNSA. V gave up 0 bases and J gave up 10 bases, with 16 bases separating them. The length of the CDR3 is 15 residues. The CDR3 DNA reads TGTGCCAGCAGCTTAGCGTCAGGGGTCTATAATCCCCAGCATTTT. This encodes CASSLASGVYNPQHF.

CDR3 sequence (DNA): TGTGCCCCGGGAGGAGGAGGAGGGGAGACCCAGTACTTC. Its translation is CAPGGGGGETQYF. The gene calls are TRBV2 and TRBJ2-5, with 7 bases lining up with TRBD2. The CDR3 sequence is 13 residues long. V was pared by 11 bases and J by 5 bases, with 11 bases of the junction left unmatched. Germline loops: CDR1 SNHLY, CDR2 FYNNEI.

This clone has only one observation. Here the CDR3 reads CASSSTPTVQETQYF. CDR3 DNA sequence: TGTGCCAGCAGCTCGACGCCGACAGTCCAAGAGACCCAGTACTTC. This chain uses TRBV5-6 with TRBJ2-5, with D possibly matching TRBD1 (5 bases). Looked up from germline, CDR1 is SGHDT and CDR2 is YYEEEE. V gave up 3 bases and J gave up 1 base, with 13 bases separating them. This CDR3 comprises 15 residues.